Reported below is one T cell receptor (beta chain). This entry is derived from a study of blood T cell repertoires in COVID-19. About the research overall: COVID-19 samples collected from the United States, Italy and Spain covered acute and convalescent phases. The cDNA or gDNA used as material had been derived from T cells, B-cell-depleted T cells, or PBMCs.

With V trimmed by 6 bases and J by 2 bases, 10 bases remained unmatched. The CDR3 runs to 15 residues. From germline, CDR1 is SEHNR and CDR2 FQNEAQ (reference sequence). Per the original data handling: From reference gene primer amplification, estimates of nucleated cell counts were derived. The table came from immunoSEQ multiplex PCR; TCRdb's copy has only in-frame clones and leaves some out. D and trimming come from the DNA, and the V and J calls and clone size come from that table. Among 150,000 to 200,000 clones, roughly 78% were seen once, and the ten largest hold 2.5% to 3.5%. The sequenced sample was peripheral blood. V gene TRBV7-9 combines with J gene TRBJ2-7, with 7 nucleotides matching TRBD1. The TCR comes from a woman at least 80 years old with active or convalescent COVID-19. CDR3 nucleotides: TGTGCCAGCAGTCTTTATGGGACAGTACCCTACGAGCAGTACTTC. Translation gives CASSLYGTVPYEQYF.